The present T cell receptor beta chain was sequenced within a study of blood T cell repertoires in COVID-19. The germline gives CDR1 LNHDA, CDR2 SQIVND (reference sequence). V shed 3 bases and J 5 bases; nucleotides not matched to a gene: 7. The CDR3 totals 15 residues. In its sample, this clone was seen once. The data were produced by immunoSEQ multiplex PCR, yet TCRdb's version contains in-frame clones alone and is incomplete. The sample carries approximately 210,000 clones, roughly 87% recorded once. The sequence derives from a woman aged 25 to 39 who had recovered from COVID-19. The sequencing sample was made of PBMCs or T cells enriched from blood (not recorded which). V is TRBV19 and J is TRBJ2-7; 10 bases map to TRBD2. CDR3 loop: CASSMELAGSHEQYF. DNA for the CDR3: TGTGCCAGTAGTATGGAACTAGCGGGATCCCACGAGCAGTACTTC.